This T cell receptor (beta chain) was captured by sequencing in a study of blood T cell repertoires in COVID-19. About the research overall: The United States, Italy and Spain provided the acute and convalescent COVID-19 samples. PBMCs, B-cell-depleted T cells, or T cells were the source of the cDNA or gDNA that made up the material.

The CDR3 extends over 16 amino acids. Clones were sequenced by immunoSEQ multiplex PCR, and TCRdb holds only the in-frame ones, with some missing. The repertoire consists of a few hundred thousand clones, with roughly 90% occurring once and the leading ten covering 0.95% to 1.5%. This TCR was recovered from a man between 35 and 55 years old with acute or convalescent COVID-19. The sequencing input was peripheral blood. J is TRBJ1-3 and V is TRBV21-1. TRBV21-1 is classified as a pseudogene. The CDR3, as DNA: TGTGCCAGCAGATTCTTAAAGGTAGGAGAGTTGGAGTCCATATATTTT. Residues: CASRFLKVGELESIYF.